The present TCR beta chain was sequenced within a study of T-cell memory formation after mild COVID-19. Overall study results and limits: Certain responding clones were present in pre-infection memory, suggesting participation of cross-reactive memory.

There are a few counts of this clonotype. What it binds is unknown. The V gene lost 3 bases and the J gene lost 2 bases, with 13 bases spanning the gap. The CDR3 contains 15 residues. CDR1 and CDR2 from the germline V gene are SEHNR and FQNEAQ (reference sequence). One entry per CDR3 protein results from TCRdb running MiXCR on the 5' RACE reads. The sample shows about 250,000 distinct CDR3 sequences, about 20% of them seen only once. Sequencing was performed on PBMCs or a T cell subset sorted from them (not recorded which). This chain links TRBV7-9 with TRBJ2-5; D uncertain. The receptor comes from a man aged 18 to 35 who had mild COVID-19 (a few samples of this study predate the infection). Cell type and time point are not known. The CDR3 is CASSFGGVFQETQYF. CDR3 nucleotides: TGTGCCAGCAGCTTCGGTGGGGTTTTTCAAGAGACCCAGTACTTC.